Below, 22 T cell receptor beta chains from the same sample are listed, as sequenced in a study of response to subunit inactivated influenza vaccine. TCRdb ran MiXCR on the RT-PCR reads and lists one entry per CDR3 protein. The sample includes fewer than 600,000 distinct CDR3 sequences, approximately 7.2% of them seen just once. The sample was PBMCs from blood, taken roughly 24 months after vaccination. The source of these receptors is a man aged 45 to 75 who received an inactivated influenza vaccine.

The V call is TRBV12-3 or TRBV12-4, the J call TRBJ2-7, with TRBD1 identical over 11 bases. V gave up 4 bases and J gave up 6 bases; unmatched junction bases: 8. CDR3 size: 15 residues. The CDR3 DNA reads TGTGCCAGCAGTTCAATCGGGACAGGGGGAAGCGAGCAGTACTTC. Encoded protein: CASSSIGTGGSEQYF.

V gene TRBV5-6 combines with J gene TRBJ2-3; 8 nucleotides align to TRBD1. The CDR3 is 16 amino acids. Germline lookup yields CDR1 SGHDT and CDR2 YYEEEE. V gave up 5 bases and J gave up 4 bases; unmatched junction bases: 12. The CDR3 nucleotides are TGTGCCAGCAGTTACTCGACAGGGGTTTTCGCAGATACGCAGTATTTT. It yields the protein CASSYSTGVFADTQYF.

V gene TRBV7-2 combines with J gene TRBJ2-1; D possibly corresponds to TRBD1 (5 bases). Deletions cut 5 bases from V and 0 bases from J, with 14 bases between. The CDR3 length is 16 residues. Germline V lookup: CDR1 SGHTA, CDR2 FQGNSA. CDR3 DNA sequence: TGTGCCAGCAGCACCGACAGCGCCGCCTCCTACAATGAGCAGTTCTTC. Translating gives CASSTDSAASYNEQFF.

The rearrangement links TRBV12-3 or TRBV12-4 to TRBJ2-2; D is unresolved. The CDR3 is made up of 13 amino acids. V was clipped by 5 bases and J by 8 bases, with 12 bases between them. CDR3 nucleotide sequence: TGTGCCAGCAGTGTCGACCTCGATGGGGAGCTGTTTTTT. This sequence encodes CASSVDLDGELFF.

This sequence joins TRBV20-1 and TRBJ2-5; 12 nucleotides agree with TRBD2. Germline loops: CDR1 DFQATT, CDR2 SNEGSKA (reference sequence). This CDR3 contains 19 residues. Trimming removed 0 bases from V and 5 bases from J; junction bases left unmatched: 16. The CDR3 here is CSARDRRLAGEPKGETQYF. CDR3 nucleotides: TGCAGTGCTAGAGATCGAAGACTAGCGGGAGAACCAAAGGGGGAGACCCAGTACTTC.

V gene TRBV7-8 combines with J gene TRBJ2-7, with D possibly TRBD2 on 6 matching bases. The germline V gene has CDR1 SGHVS and CDR2 FQNEAQ. The V and J ends lost 5 bases and 2 bases respectively, with 13 bases between them. The CDR3 is made up of 14 amino acids. CDR3 DNA: TGTGCCAGCAGCCCGGGGAGGACCACCTACGAGCAGTACTTC. Protein product: CASSPGRTTYEQYF.

V is TRBV5-1 and J is TRBJ1-2, with TRBD1 as a possible D gene (5 bases). The CDR3 consists of 16 residues. Germline CDR1 reads SGHRS; CDR2 reads YFSETQ. Trimming cost V 4 bases and J 0 bases, with 16 bases left between them. CDR3 nucleotides: TGCGCCAGCAGCGGCGGGACTCCTAGCCCTAACTATGGCTACACCTTC. The encoded protein is CASSGGTPSPNYGYTF.

The genes are TRBV7-6 and TRBJ2-5, with D tentatively TRBD1 or TRBD2 (5 bases each). V was clipped by 2 bases and J by 5 bases, with 18 bases between them. Germline CDR1 is SGHVS and CDR2 is FNYEAQ. The CDR3 is made up of 16 amino acids. The CDR3 nucleotides read TGTGCCAGCAGCTTATCGCCCGGCCTCGAGGGGGAGACCCAGTACTTC. Translating it yields CASSLSPGLEGETQYF.

This clonotype was detected ten times or more. CDR3: CASSLSLPGLDNYGYTF. In nucleotides, the CDR3 is TGTGCCAGCAGTTTATCCCTCCCGGGTCTGGATAACTATGGCTACACCTTC. V is TRBV12-3 or TRBV12-4 and J is TRBJ1-2; no firm D call. V was shortened by 2 bases and J by 1 base, with 17 bases between the two germline ends. The CDR3 consists of 17 residues.

This clonotype was detected ten times or more. The chain carries TRBV20-1 and TRBJ2-3; TRBD2 agrees at 10 bases. Trimming cost V 5 bases and J 3 bases; bases outside gene matches: 2. Germline V gives CDR1 DFQATT, CDR2 SNEGSKA (reference sequence). The CDR3 loop spans 13 amino acids. The CDR3: CSAGLAVTDTQYF. The DNA of the CDR3 is TGCAGTGCTGGACTAGCGGTAACAGATACGCAGTATTTT.

The CDR3: CASSYGQWTQETQYF. DNA of the CDR3: TGTGCCAGCAGTTACGGACAGTGGACACAAGAGACCCAGTACTTC. The chain joins TRBV6-2 or TRBV6-3 to TRBJ2-5; D may be TRBD1 (6 bases). The CDR3 has 15 amino acids. V shed 2 bases and J shed 2 bases, with 12 bases lying between them. Germline V gene sequence: CDR1 MNHEY, CDR2 SVGEGT.

The chain uses TRBV6-2 or TRBV6-3 and TRBJ2-1; possible D gene TRBD2, 6 bases. The germline V and J ends were trimmed by 3 bases and 4 bases, with 13 bases remaining between them. The CDR3 covers 15 residues. Germline lookup yields CDR1 MNHEY and CDR2 SVGEGT. Here the CDR3 reads CASSYAGILYNEQFF. As DNA, the CDR3 is TGTGCCAGCAGTTATGCGGGGATTCTTTACAATGAGCAGTTCTTC.

The chain joins TRBV5-6 to TRBJ2-3; the D is unclear. This CDR3 has 16 residues. Germline CDR1 reads SGHDT; CDR2 reads YYEEEE. V was cut by 1 base and J by 0 bases, with 12 bases left in between. The CDR3 DNA follows: TGTGCCAGCAGCTTGAGTTATACGTACAGCACAGATACGCAGTATTTT. Its protein product is CASSLSYTYSTDTQYF.

There are a few counts of this clonotype. The chain couples TRBV29-1 to TRBJ2-3, with a weak D call TRBD2 (6 bases). Germline V lookup: CDR1 SQVTM, CDR2 ANQGSEA. Trimming left V 4 bases short and J 0 bases short, with 17 bases between. The CDR3 consists of 16 residues. The CDR3 nucleotides are TGCAGCGTTGGGCGGGATTGGTATGGGAGCACAGATACGCAGTATTTT. It translates to CSVGRDWYGSTDTQYF.

This clonotype has just a few counts. The V gene is TRBV5-6, the J gene TRBJ2-5, with 8 bases identical to TRBD2. The CDR3 sequence is 17 residues long. The V and J ends lost 0 bases and 1 base, in that order; junction bases with no gene match: 8. The germline gives CDR1 SGHDT, CDR2 YYEEEE. CDR3 sequence: CASSLVVGGGSQETQYF. The DNA of the CDR3 is TGTGCCAGCAGCTTGGTCGTCGGCGGGGGGTCCCAAGAGACCCAGTACTTC.

In this sample, this clonotype turned up a few times. The chain is built from TRBV2 and TRBJ1-5; possible D gene TRBD1, 5 bases. With 7 bases removed from V and 3 bases from J, the gap between germline ends came to 19 bases. The CDR3 contains 16 residues. Germline values: CDR1 SNHLY, CDR2 FYNNEI. CDR3 sequence (DNA): TGTGCCAGCACTCTTGGTGGGGGAATGAACAATCAGCCCCAGCATTTT. It specifies CASTLGGGMNNQPQHF.

At least ten counts were recorded for this clonotype. The chain has TRBV4-3 and TRBJ2-7, with D perhaps TRBD2 (6 bases). V lost 3 bases to trimming and J lost 0 bases, with 9 bases between them. Germline-derived CDR1 and CDR2 are LGHNA and YSLEER. The CDR3 totals 14 residues. The CDR3 protein is CASSHGDSSYEQYF. In nucleotides, the CDR3 is TGCGCCAGCAGCCACGGGGACTCCTCCTACGAGCAGTACTTC.

The CDR3 sequence: CASSDTGTPSNYGYTF. Here the CDR3 DNA reads TGCGCCAGCAGTGACACCGGGACACCTTCTAACTATGGCTACACCTTC. The chain couples TRBV10-1 to TRBJ1-2; a weak D match, TRBD1 (6 bases). Germline CDR1 reads WNHNN; CDR2 reads SYGVQD (reference sequence). Trimming removed 3 bases from V and 0 bases from J, with 14 bases in between. This CDR3 region has 16 residues.

This clonotype occurred many times. The chain carries TRBV4-3 and TRBJ1-4, with TRBD1 matching over 11 bases. After removal of 4 bases from V and 7 bases from J, the junction contained 11 bases not matched to a gene. The CDR3 is made up of 17 amino acids. Germline V gene data show CDR1 as LGHNA and CDR2 as YSLEER. The CDR3 region is CASSPAIPGQGGEKLFF. CDR3 bases: TGCGCCAGCAGCCCAGCAATCCCGGGACAGGGGGGTGAAAAACTGTTTTTT.

This clonotype was recorded many times. The chain links TRBV19 to TRBJ2-3, with D unresolved. The CDR3 sequence is 15 residues long. V dropped 2 bases and J dropped 5 bases, with 14 bases sitting between them. Germline-derived CDR1 and CDR2 are LNHDA and SQIVND (reference sequence). CDR3 sequence: CASSILSLQGDTQYF. The CDR3 nucleotides are TGTGCCAGTAGTATACTGAGTCTACAAGGAGATACGCAGTATTTT.

Written as DNA, the CDR3 is TGTGCCAGCAGCAAAACTGAGGGGGCTGACTATGGCTACACCTTC. It codes for CASSKTEGADYGYTF. The chain has TRBV21-1 and TRBJ1-2; TRBD1, as called in the table, went unchecked against the DNA. TRBV21-1 has pseudogene status. The CDR3 consists of 15 residues.

The sample holds a few counts of this clonotype. This chain joins TRBV7-2 and TRBJ2-4; tentative D call: TRBD1 (5 bases). This CDR3 is built from 17 residues. Germline loops: CDR1 SGHTA, CDR2 FQGNSA. Trimming pared 6 bases from V and 1 base from J, leaving 19 bases between. CDR3 nucleotide sequence: TGTGCCAGCAGACCGACCGACAGCACCGCCGCCAAAAACATTCAGTACTTC. As protein: CASRPTDSTAAKNIQYF.